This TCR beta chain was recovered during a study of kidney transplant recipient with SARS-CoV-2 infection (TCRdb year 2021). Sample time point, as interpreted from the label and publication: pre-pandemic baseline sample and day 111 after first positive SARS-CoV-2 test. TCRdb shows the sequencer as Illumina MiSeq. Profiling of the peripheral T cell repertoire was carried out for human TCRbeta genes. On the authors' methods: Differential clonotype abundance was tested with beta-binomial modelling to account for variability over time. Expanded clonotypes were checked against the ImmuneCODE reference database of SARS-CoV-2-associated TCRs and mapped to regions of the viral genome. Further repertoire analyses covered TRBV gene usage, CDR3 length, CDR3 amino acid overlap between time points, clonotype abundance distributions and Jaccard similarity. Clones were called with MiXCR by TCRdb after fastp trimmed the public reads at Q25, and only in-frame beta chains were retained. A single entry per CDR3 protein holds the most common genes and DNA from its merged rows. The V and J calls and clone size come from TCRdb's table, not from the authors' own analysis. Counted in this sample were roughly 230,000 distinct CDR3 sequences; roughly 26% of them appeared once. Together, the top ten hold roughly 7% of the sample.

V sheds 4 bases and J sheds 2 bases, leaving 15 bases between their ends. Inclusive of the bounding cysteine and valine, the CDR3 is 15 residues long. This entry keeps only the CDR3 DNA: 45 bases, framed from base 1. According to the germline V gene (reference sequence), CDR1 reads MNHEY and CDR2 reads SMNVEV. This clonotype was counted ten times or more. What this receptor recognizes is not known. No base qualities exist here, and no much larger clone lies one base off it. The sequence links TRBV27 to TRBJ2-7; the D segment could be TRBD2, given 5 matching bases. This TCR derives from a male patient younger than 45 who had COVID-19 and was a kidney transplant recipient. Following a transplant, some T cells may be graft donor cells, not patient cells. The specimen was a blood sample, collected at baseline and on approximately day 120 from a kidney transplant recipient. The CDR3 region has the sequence CASSYFRTGTYEQYV. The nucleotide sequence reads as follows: TGTGCCAGCAGTTATTTTCGGACGGGGACCTACGAGCAGTACGTC.